The sequence of this TCR beta chain was determined in a study of long-term antiretroviral therapy in people with HIV. Study information: The earliest specimens came about a decade ahead of the 2015 immediate-ART recommendation.

Turning to this clone: The antigen remains unidentified.

Study-wide findings and caveats: ART adherence was not documented, and neither viral resistance nor therapy changes had any data.

Germline values: CDR1 MDHEN, CDR2 SYDVKM. The V end lost 2 bases, the J end lost 4 bases, and 11 bases lay between the germline ends. The CDR3 sequence is 15 residues long. At survey level, the immunoSEQ assay was run in its v3.0 version. Clones were read by immunoSEQ multiplex PCR, and TCRdb kept only the in-frame ones, dropping some. The data show about 25,000 clones, 60% to 80% seen once. J is TRBJ1-4 and V is TRBV28, with D perhaps matching TRBD1 (5 bases). The TCR was taken from a man younger than 45 with HIV. The sample in question was unsorted PBMCs, obtained 2.1 years after starting antiretroviral therapy. CDR3: CASSLELDSNEKLFF. DNA for the CDR3: TGTGCCAGCAGTTTAGAGCTCGACAGTAATGAAAAACTGTTTTTT.